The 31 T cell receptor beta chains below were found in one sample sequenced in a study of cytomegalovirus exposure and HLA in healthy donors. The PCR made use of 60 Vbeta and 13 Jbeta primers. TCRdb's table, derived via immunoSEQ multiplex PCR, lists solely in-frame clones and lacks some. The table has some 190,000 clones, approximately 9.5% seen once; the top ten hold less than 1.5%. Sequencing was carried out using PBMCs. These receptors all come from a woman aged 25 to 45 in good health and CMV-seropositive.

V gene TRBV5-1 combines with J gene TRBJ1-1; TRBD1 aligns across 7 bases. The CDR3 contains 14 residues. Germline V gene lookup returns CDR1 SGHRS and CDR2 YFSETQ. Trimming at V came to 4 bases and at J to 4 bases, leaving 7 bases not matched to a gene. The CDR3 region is CASSNTGEGTEAFF. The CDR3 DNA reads TGCGCCAGCAGCAACACAGGGGAAGGCACTGAAGCTTTCTTT.

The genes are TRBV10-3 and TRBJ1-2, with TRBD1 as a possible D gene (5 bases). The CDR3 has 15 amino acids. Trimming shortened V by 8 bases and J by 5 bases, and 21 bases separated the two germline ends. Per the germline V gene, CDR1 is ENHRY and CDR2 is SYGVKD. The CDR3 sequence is CAIAREPSGPYGYTF. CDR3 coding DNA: TGTGCCATCGCCAGGGAGCCGAGCGGGCCTTATGGCTACACCTTC.

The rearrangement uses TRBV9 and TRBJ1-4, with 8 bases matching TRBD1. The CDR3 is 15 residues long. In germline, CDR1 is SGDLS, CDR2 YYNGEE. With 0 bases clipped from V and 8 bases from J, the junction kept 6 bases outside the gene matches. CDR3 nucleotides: TGTGCCAGCAGCGTAGGGACAGGGTTGGGAGAAAAACTGTTTTTT. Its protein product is CASSVGTGLGEKLFF.

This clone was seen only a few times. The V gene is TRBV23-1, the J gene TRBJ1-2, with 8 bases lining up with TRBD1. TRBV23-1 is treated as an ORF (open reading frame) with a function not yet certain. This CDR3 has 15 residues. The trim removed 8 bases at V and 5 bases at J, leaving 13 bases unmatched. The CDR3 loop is CASWDRRVVGYGYTF. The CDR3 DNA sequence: TGCGCCAGCTGGGACAGGAGGGTTGTCGGGTATGGCTACACCTTC.

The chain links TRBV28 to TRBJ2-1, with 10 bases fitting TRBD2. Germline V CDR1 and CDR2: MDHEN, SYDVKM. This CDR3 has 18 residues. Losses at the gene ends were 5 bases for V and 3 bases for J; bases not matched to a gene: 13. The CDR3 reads CASSDLALAGGFYNEQFF. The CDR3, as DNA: TGTGCCAGCAGTGACCTTGCTTTAGCGGGAGGATTCTACAATGAGCAGTTCTTC. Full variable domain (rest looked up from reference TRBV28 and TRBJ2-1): DVKVTQSSRYLVKRTGEKVFLECVQDMDHENMFWYRQDPGLGLRLIYFSYDVKMKEKGDIPEGYSVSREKKERFSLILESASTNQTSMYLCASSDLALAGGFYNEQFFGPGTRLTVL.

This CDR3 is CASSFVLAGGTETQYF. The CDR3 bases are TGTGCCAGCAGCTTTGTGTTAGCGGGAGGAACAGAGACCCAGTACTTC. The J gene is TRBJ2-5, the V gene TRBV5-6; TRBD2 agrees at 10 bases. This CDR3 comprises 16 residues. The germline V gene encodes CDR1 SGHDT and CDR2 YYEEEE. J was trimmed by 4 bases and V by 2 bases; bases with no gene match: 8. Full variable domain (remainder filled in from reference TRBV5-6 and TRBJ2-5): DAGVTQSPTHLIKTRGQQVTLRCSPKSGHDTVSWYQQALGQGPQFIFQYYEEEERQRGNFPDRFSGHQFPNYSSELNVNALLLGDSALYLCASSFVLAGGTETQYFGPGTRLLVL.

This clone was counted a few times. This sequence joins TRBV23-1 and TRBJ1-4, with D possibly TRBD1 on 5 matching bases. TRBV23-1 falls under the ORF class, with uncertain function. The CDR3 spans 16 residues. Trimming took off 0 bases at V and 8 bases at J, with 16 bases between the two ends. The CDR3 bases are TGCGCCAGCAGTCAATCAAGCAGGGAGGTTGGCGAAAAACTGTTTTTT. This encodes CASSQSSREVGEKLFF.

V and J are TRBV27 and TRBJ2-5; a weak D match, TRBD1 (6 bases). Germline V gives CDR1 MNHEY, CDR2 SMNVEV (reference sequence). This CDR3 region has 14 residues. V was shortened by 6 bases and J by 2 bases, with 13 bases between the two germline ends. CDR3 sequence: CASSLQGYQETQYF. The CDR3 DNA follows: TGTGCCAGCAGCCTACAGGGTTATCAAGAGACCCAGTACTTC.

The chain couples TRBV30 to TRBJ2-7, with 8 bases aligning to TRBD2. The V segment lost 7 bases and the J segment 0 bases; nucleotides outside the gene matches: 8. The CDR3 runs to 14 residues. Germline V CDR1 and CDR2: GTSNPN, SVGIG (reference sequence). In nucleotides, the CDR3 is TGTGCCTTGGGCCGGGGGGGGAGCTCCTACGAGCAGTACTTC. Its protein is CALGRGGSSYEQYF.

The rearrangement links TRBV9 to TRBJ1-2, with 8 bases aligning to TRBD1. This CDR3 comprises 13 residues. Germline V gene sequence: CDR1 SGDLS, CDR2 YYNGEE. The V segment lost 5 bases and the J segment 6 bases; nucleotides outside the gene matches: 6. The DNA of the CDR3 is TGTGCCAGCAGGGCAGGGGGCGTTGATGGCTACACCTTC. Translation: CASRAGGVDGYTF. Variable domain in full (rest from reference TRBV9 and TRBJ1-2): DSGVTQTPKHLITATGQRVTLRCSPRSGDLSVYWYQQSLDQGLQFLIQYYNGEERAKGNILERFSAQQFPDLHSELNLSSLELGDSALYFCASRAGGVDGYTFGSGTRLTVV.

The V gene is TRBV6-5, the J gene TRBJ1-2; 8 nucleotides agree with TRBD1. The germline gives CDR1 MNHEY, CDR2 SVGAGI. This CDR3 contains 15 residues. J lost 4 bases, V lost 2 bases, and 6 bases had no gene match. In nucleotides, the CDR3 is TGTGCCAGCAGTTACAAGACAGGGGCGCTCTATGGCTACACCTTC. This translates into CASSYKTGALYGYTF.

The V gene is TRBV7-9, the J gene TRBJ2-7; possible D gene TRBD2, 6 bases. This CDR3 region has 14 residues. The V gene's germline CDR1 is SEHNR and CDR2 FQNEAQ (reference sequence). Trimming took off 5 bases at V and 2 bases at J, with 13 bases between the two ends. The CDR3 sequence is CASSPEGLAYEQYF. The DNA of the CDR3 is TGTGCCAGCAGCCCGGAGGGCCTCGCCTACGAGCAGTACTTC.

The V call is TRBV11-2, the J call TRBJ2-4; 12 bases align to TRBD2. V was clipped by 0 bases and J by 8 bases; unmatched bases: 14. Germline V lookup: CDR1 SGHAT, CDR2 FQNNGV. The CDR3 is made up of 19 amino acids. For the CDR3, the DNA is TGTGCCAGCAGCTTAGATCTGAGGCCTAGCGGGAGGGCCAGACACATTCAGTACTTC. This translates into CASSLDLRPSGRARHIQYF.

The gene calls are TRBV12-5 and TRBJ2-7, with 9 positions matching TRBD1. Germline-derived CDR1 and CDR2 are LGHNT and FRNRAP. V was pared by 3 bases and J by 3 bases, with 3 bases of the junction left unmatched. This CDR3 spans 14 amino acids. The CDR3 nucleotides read TGTGCTAGTGGTTTCCGGGACAGGGACTACGAGCAGTACTTC. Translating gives CASGFRDRDYEQYF.

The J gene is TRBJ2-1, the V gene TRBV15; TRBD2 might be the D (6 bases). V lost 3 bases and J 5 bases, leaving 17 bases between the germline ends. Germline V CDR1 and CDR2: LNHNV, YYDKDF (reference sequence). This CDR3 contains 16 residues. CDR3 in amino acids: CATSRVYGTFNNEQFF. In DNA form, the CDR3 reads TGTGCCACCAGCAGGGTCTACGGGACTTTCAACAATGAGCAGTTCTTC.

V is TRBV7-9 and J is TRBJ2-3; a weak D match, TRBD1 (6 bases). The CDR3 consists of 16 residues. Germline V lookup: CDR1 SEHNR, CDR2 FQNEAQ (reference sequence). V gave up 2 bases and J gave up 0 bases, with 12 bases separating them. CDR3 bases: TGTGCCAGCAGCTTATCGGGGACACCTAGCACAGATACGCAGTATTTT. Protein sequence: CASSLSGTPSTDTQYF.

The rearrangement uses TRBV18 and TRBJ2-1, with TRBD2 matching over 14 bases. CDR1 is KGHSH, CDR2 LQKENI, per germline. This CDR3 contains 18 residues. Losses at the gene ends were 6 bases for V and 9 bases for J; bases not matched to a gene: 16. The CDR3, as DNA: TGTGCCAGCTCGCCGGGACTAGCGGGAGTCGGGGATAACGGTGAGCAGTTCTTC. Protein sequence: CASSPGLAGVGDNGEQFF.

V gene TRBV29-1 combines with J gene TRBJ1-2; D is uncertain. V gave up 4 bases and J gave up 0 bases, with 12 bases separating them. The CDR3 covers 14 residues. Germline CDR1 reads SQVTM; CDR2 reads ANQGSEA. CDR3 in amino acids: CSVAGRLSNYGYTF. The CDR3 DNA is TGCAGCGTTGCCGGAAGACTGTCTAACTATGGCTACACCTTC.

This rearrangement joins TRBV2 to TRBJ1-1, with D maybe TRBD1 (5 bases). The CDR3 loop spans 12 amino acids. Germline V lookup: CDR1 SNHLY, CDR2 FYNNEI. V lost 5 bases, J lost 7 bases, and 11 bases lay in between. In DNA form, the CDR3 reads TGTGCCAGCAGTCTGACAGTGGGTGAAGCTTTCTTT. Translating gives CASSLTVGEAFF.

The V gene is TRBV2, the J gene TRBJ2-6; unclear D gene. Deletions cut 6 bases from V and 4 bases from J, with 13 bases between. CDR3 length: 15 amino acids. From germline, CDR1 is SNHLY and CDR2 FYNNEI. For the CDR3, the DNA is TGTGCCAGCAGCGACTCCCTCTTCGGGGCCAACGTCCTGACTTTC. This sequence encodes CASSDSLFGANVLTF.

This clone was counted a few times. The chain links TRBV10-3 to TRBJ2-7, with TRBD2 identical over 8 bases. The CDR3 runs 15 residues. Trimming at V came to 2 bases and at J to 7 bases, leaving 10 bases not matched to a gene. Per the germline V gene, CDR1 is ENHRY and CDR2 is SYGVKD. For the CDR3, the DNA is TGTGCCATCAGTGAGGGCCTAGCGGGCTCCCTGGAGCAGTACTTC. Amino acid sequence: CAISEGLAGSLEQYF.

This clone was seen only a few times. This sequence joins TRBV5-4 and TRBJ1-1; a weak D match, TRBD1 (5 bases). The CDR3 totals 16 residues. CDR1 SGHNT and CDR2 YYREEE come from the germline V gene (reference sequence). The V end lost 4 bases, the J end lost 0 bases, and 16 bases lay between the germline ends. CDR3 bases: TGTGCCAGCAGCCCCGGGGGGGGTCGTATGAACACTGAAGCTTTCTTT. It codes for CASSPGGGRMNTEAFF.

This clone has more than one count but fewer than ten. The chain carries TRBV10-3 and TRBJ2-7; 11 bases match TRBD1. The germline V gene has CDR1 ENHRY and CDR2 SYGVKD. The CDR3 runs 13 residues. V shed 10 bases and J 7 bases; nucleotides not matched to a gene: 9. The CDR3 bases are TGTGCCACGGGGGACAGGGGGAGCGGGGAGCAGTACTTC. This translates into CATGDRGSGEQYF.

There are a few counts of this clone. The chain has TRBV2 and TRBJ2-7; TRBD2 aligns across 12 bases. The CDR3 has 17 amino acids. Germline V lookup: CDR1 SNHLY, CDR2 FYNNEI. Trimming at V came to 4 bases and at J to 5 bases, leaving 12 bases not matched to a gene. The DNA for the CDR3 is TGTGCCAGCAGTGCCATCGAGACTAGCGGGAGTTCCCACGAGCAGTACTTC. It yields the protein CASSAIETSGSSHEQYF.

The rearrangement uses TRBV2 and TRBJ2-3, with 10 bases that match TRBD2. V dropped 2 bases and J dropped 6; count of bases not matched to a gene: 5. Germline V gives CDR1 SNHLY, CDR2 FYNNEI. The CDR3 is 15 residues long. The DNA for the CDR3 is TGTGCCAGCAGTGAACTAGCGGGAGTTCGGGATACGCAGTATTTT. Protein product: CASSELAGVRDTQYF.

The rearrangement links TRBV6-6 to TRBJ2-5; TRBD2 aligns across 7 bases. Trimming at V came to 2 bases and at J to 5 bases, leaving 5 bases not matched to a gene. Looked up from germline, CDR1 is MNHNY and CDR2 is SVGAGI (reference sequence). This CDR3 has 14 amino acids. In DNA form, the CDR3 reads TGTGCCAGCAGTTACCGGGCGGGAGAGGAGACCCAGTACTTC. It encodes CASSYRAGEETQYF.

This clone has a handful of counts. The CDR3 sequence: CASIDPQENTEAFF. The CDR3 nucleotides are TGTGCCAGCATTGACCCCCAGGAGAACACTGAAGCTTTCTTT. The chain recombines TRBV6-5 with TRBJ1-1; no clear D gene. CDR3 length: 14 residues. Between the trimmed V and J ends, which lost 7 bases and 1 base, there was a span of 13 bases. Germline CDR1 and CDR2: MNHEY and SVGAGI.

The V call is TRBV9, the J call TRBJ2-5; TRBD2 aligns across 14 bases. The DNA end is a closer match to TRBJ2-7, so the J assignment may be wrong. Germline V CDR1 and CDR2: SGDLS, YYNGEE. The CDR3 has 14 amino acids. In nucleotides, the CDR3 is TGTGCCAGCAGTCTTGGACTAGCGGGAGGCGAGCAGTACTTC. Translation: CASSLGLAGGEQYF.

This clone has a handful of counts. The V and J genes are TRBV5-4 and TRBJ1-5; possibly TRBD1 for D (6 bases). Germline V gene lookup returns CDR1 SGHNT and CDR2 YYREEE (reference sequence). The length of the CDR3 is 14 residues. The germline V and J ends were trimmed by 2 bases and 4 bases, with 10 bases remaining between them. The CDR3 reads CASSFGGANQPQHF. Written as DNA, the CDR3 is TGTGCCAGCAGCTTTGGGGGGGCGAATCAGCCCCAGCATTTT. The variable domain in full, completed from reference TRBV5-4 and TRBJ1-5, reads ETGVTQSPTHLIKTRGQQVTLRCSSQSGHNTVSWYQQALGQGPQFIFQYYREEENGRGNFPPRFSGLQFPNYSSELNVNALELDDSALYLCASSFGGANQPQHFGDGTRLSIL.

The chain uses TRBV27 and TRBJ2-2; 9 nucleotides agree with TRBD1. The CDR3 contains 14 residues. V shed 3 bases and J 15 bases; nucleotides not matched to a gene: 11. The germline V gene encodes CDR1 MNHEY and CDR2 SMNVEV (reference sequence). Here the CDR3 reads CASSFGTGLGRVFF. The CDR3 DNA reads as TGTGCCAGCAGTTTTGGGACAGGGCTGGGAAGGGTGTTTTTT.

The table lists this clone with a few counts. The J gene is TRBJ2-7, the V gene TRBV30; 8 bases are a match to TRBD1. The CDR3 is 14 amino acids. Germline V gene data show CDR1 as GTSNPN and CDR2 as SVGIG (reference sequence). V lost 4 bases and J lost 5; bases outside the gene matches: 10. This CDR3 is CAWTRLSRGHEQYF. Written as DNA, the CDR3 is TGTGCCTGGACTCGGCTTTCCAGGGGGCACGAGCAGTACTTC. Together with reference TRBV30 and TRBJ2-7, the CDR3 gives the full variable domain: SQTIHQWPATLVQPVGSPLSLECTVEGTSNPNLYWYRQAAGRGLQLLFYSVGIGQISSEVPQNLSASRPQDRQFILSSKKLLLSDSGFYLCAWTRLSRGHEQYFGPGTRLTVT.